This T cell receptor beta chain was recorded in a study of T-cell memory formation after mild COVID-19 (dated by TCRdb to the early 2020s). With regard to the full study: TCR sequence clusters from the two donors were found to be largely donor specific. Longitudinal TCRalpha and TCRbeta repertoire sequencing tracked T-cell clones expanding and contracting after mild COVID-19 in a couple of donors. Two young, previously healthy adult volunteers made up the cohort, one male and one female. General findings and caveats noted by the study authors: Only two mild cases were covered in the study, and larger cohorts including severe cases with pre-infection samples were considered necessary. Some responding clones were detected in pre-infection memory, suggesting pre-existing cross-reactive memory T cells joined the SARS-CoV-2 response. SARS-CoV-2 specificity of the second-wave clones peaking on day 37 was not confirmed. Contracting CD4+ clones were found mainly in CM and EM memory subsets, while CD8+ clones were enriched in EMRA. Clones contracting from day 15 to 85 had balanced CD4/CD8 phenotypes, while a second wave expanding from day 15 to 37 was biased towards CD4+.

This clonotype was seen ten or more times. Its specific antigen is unknown. One base away there is no much larger clone; base qualities are not given. Ficoll-Paque density gradient centrifugation was used to isolate PBMCs. The CDR3 measures 15 amino acids from cysteine to phenylalanine. Left in the record is the CDR3 DNA by itself, 45 bases read in frame from the first base. For CDR1 and CDR2, the germline V gene lists SGHVS and FNYEAQ. The V and J ends are trimmed by 5 bases and 3 bases, leaving 14 bases between them. Instrument used: Illumina NovaSeq 6000. TCRalpha and TCRbeta cDNA libraries were built by 5'RACE with constant-segment primers, adding sample barcodes and unique molecular identifiers. Trizol reagent was used to extract RNA from every sample. The libraries were amplified in two PCR steps, and the second step added a second sample barcode and Illumina TruSeq adapters. Sequencing of libraries was performed on an Illumina NovaSeq with 2 x 150 bp paired-end reads. Processing in the source paper ran as follows. With migec v1.2.7, reads were demultiplexed and then collapsed into UMI-guided consensus sequences. Using mixcr v2.1.11, the UMI consensuses were aligned to TRA and TRB V and J templates and assembled into clonotypes. Expanded or contracted clonotypes were those called significant by both edgeR and NoisET, with noise models trained on biological replicates. edgeR calls used a false discovery rate-adjusted p below 0.01 and a log2 fold-change threshold of 1. As an exploratory analysis of dynamics, PCA with hierarchical clustering was applied to max-normalized trajectories of the 1000 most abundant clonotypes. Each responding clone was given a CD4 or CD8 phenotype based on the CD4+ and CD8+ repertoires, which had been sequenced separately. TCRdb took the public reads, trimmed them with fastp at Q25, ran MiXCR for clone calling and kept in-frame beta chains. Identical CDR3 protein sequences are pooled into one entry, listed with their most common genes and DNA. The V and J calls shown here were made by TCRdb, not taken from the authors' results. For this sample the table gives some 210,000 distinct CDR3 sequences, of which about 11% were detected only once. The top ten hold around 3.3% of the sample.

Input material: PBMCs or a T cell subset sorted from them (not recorded which). This sequence originates from a man between 18 and 29 years old who had mild COVID-19 (a few samples of this study predate the infection). The sample titles of this study are shuffled in the database, so cell type and time point are left out; the donor was told from shared clones. The chain links TRBV7-6 with TRBJ1-5, with a weak D call of TRBD1 (5 bases match). This receptor has the CDR3 CASSQSTGLNQPQHF. The bases are TGTGCCAGCAGCCAAAGCACAGGACTCAATCAGCCCCAGCATTTT.